The rows below give T cell receptor beta chains drawn from one sample of a study of radiation and T cells in renal cell carcinoma. Clones were sequenced by immunoSEQ multiplex PCR, and TCRdb holds only the in-frame ones, with some missing. The table lists around 77,000 clones, approximately 87% of them singletons. Sequenced material: blood, taken from a patient whose treatment included radiotherapy and nephrectomy. These receptors came from a woman aged 60-75 years with renal cell carcinoma. The CDR3 runs from the conserved cysteine through the conserved F or W. Each record gives: D gene, J gene, V gene, clone size, CDR3 protein, CDR3 DNA. A D gene is named only where the DNA matches it firmly. The size field is filled for only some rows; it gives once, few, many or a size class.

NA TRBJ1-1 TRBV15 NA CATSRDHVSANTEAFF TGTGCCACCAGCAGAGATCACGTCTCAGCGAACACTGAAGCTTTCTTT
NA TRBJ2-2 TRBV19 NA CASMVGGTSGELFF TGTGCCAGTATGGTTGGGGGAACGTCCGGGGAGCTGTTTTTT
NA TRBJ1-2 TRBV5-1 NA CASSFDGDYGYTF TGCGCCAGCAGCTTTGACGGTGACTATGGCTACACCTTC
NA TRBJ2-5 TRBV25-1 NA CASGVGGRETQYF TGTGCCAGCGGGGTAGGGGGAAGAGAGACCCAGTACTTC
NA TRBJ2-6 TRBV7-7 once CASTSGRASSGANVLTF TGTGCTAGCACCTCGGGCAGGGCCAGCTCTGGGGCCAACGTCCTGACTTTC
NA TRBJ1-1 TRBV4-1 NA CASSQILGKNTEAFF TGCGCCAGCAGCCAAATACTGGGGAAGAACACTGAAGCTTTCTTT
TRBD1 TRBJ1-6 TRBV28 NA CASSLEGQVQNSPLHF TGTGCCAGCAGTTTGGAGGGACAGGTTCAAAATTCACCCCTCCACTTT
NA TRBJ1-4 TRBV7-6 NA CASSLDSGRVVNEKLFF TGTGCCAGCAGCTTAGATTCGGGGAGGGTTGTCAATGAAAAACTGTTTTTT
NA TRBJ2-2 TRBV4-2 NA CASSQDTDYYTGELFF TGTGCCAGCAGCCAAGATACAGACTACTACACCGGGGAGCTGTTTTTT
TRBD1 TRBJ1-2 TRBV7-2 NA CASSPSTGGLGYTF TGTGCCAGCAGCCCATCCACAGGGGGCCTCGGCTACACCTTC
TRBD1 TRBJ1-3 TRBV27 NA CASRLTGGAAGNTIYF TGTGCCAGCAGATTAACAGGGGGCGCAGCTGGAAACACCATATATTTT
TRBD1 TRBJ1-4 TRBV28 once CATKHNGQGLQPTNEKLFF TGTGCCACCAAACACAACGGACAGGGGCTACAGCCAACTAATGAAAAACTGTTTTTT
TRBD1 TRBJ2-1 TRBV7-2 NA CASRFTGGLEQFF TGTGCCAGCAGATTCACAGGGGGCCTTGAGCAGTTCTTC
NA TRBJ2-1 TRBV5-5 once CASSQGNSYNEQFF TGTGCCAGCAGCCAAGGCAATTCCTACAATGAGCAGTTCTTC
NA TRBJ2-4 TRBV5-4 NA CASSGGAAKNIQYF TGTGCCAGCAGCGGGGGGGCCGCCAAAAACATTCAGTACTTC